This TCR beta chain was retrieved from a study of blood T cell repertoires in COVID-19. Profiled with immunoSEQ multiplex PCR; TCRdb holds only in-frame clones, not every one. The sample includes about 95,000 clones, about 85% seen only once; the top ten take approximately 25%. V lost 6 bases and J 3 bases, leaving 14 bases between the germline ends. CDR1 and CDR2 from the germline V gene are MNHEY and SVGEGT. This CDR3 is 14 amino acids long. The chain has TRBV6-2 or TRBV6-3 and TRBJ1-1, with D possibly matching TRBD1 (6 bases). This receptor was taken from an older man with active or convalescent COVID-19. Specimen: peripheral blood. For the CDR3, the DNA is TGTGCCAGCAGCTTACGACCAGGGGACACTGAAGCTTTCTTT. It yields the protein CASSLRPGDTEAFF.